This T cell receptor beta chain was captured in a study of blood T cell repertoires in COVID-19 (dated by TCRdb to the early 2020s). Regarding the study in general: Samples from collaborators originated in the United States, Italy and Spain and spanned both the acute and convalescent phases of COVID-19. The prospective study material was composed of cDNA or gDNA derived from T cells, B-cell-depleted T cells, or PBMCs. The dataset comprised deeply sampled blood TCRbeta repertoires from subjects exposed to, actively infected with, or recovered from COVID-19. The repertoires were made available in a free public database intended to serve as a resource for research on the immune response to SARS-CoV-2. The samples were drawn from the first 160 participants of the ongoing ImmuneRACE study and from under 1,500 subjects provided by 6 global collaborators. Nearly every sample came with metadata listing a de-identified subject ID, COVID-19 status, age in years and sex. HLA class I and class II types, where available, came from metadata supplied by the sample provider rather than from assay-based typing. What the work shows at the level of the full study, not this receptor alone: How much clinical and demographic metadata was included differed by source and by participant, and the metadata was provided uncurated.

Whole blood was collected in K2EDTA tubes by collaborating institutions according to the institutions' own protocols. For TCRbeta analysis, collaborators shipped samples in one of three forms: frozen whole blood, isolated PBMCs, or DNA extracted from either of those sample types. Worth noting for this clone: The antigen it recognizes is unknown. Base-call qualities are not available, and no considerably larger clone is one nucleotide away.

The CDR3 goes from the cysteine to the phenylalanine over 14 residues. The CDR3 DNA has 42 bases and is translated from base 1. The V end loses 5 bases and the J end loses 5 bases, and a stretch of 15 bases separates them. The CDR1 and CDR2 encoded by the germline V gene are SGHVS and FQNEAQ. TCRbeta CDR3 regions were amplified from genomic DNA using the immunoSEQ Assay, a bias-controlled multiplex PCR. For the original study's pipeline: Within the assay, amplification of reference gene primers was used to estimate how many nucleated cells each sample contained. Sequence reads were collapsed and filtered to measure the absolute abundance of every unique TCRbeta CDR3 rearrangement. For each sample, productive Simpson clonality was calculated by taking the square root of Simpson's diversity index across productive rearrangements. The table was pulled from immuneACCESS by TCRdb, which kept in-frame rearrangements only. Such tables lose some clones; where checked, under half of the loss comes from unresolved V genes, and the rest has no known cause. That table supplies the V and J calls and clone size; D and trimming were determined from the DNA. The sample has about 200,000 clones on record, approximately 80% of them singletons. 6% to 8% of the sample is in the top ten clones.

Material: peripheral blood. The receptor comes from a human donor with acute or convalescent COVID-19. The donor label of this sample is uncertain. The rearranged chain carries TRBV7-8 and TRBJ2-5; TRBD1 might be the D gene, on 6 matching bases. The CDR3 protein: CASSRGGGLETQYF. DNA sequence: TGTGCCAGCAGCCGAGGTGGGGGCTTGGAGACCCAGTACTTC. With the portions outside the CDR3 filled from the reference TRBV7-8 and TRBJ2-5 genes, the complete variable region becomes GAGVSQSPRYKVAKRGQDVALRCDPISGHVSLFWYQQALGQGPEFLTYFQNEAQLDKSGLPSDRFFAERPEGSVSTLKIQRTQQEDSAVYLCASSRGGGLETQYFGPGTRLLVL.